This record looks at one T cell receptor beta chain sequence and its context. Antigen: not known. Germline loops: CDR1 SGHDN, CDR2 FVKESK. CDR3 length: 15 amino acids. This entry belongs to a study of T cells expressing NK-cell markers. Across the whole study: Cells sorted as CD3+CD56+NKG2C+, CD3+CD56+NKG2C- and CD3+CD56-NKG2C+ T cells supplied the TCR beta repertoires.

Researchers built TCR beta cDNA using 5'RACE template switching with UMIs. TCRdb reanalyzed the 5' RACE reads and collapses them to one entry per CDR3 protein, without DNA. This sample's clone table lists 550,000 to 600,000 distinct CDR3 sequences. Study-wide results and limits: The share of CD8+ T cells held by dominant NKG2C+ clonotypes was about 1.0-7.5% in about 6 donors. Whether expanded NKG2C+ T cell clones were HCMV specific stayed uncertain.

The sequenced sample consisted of blood T cells: a sorted CD56 or NKG2C T cell subset, CD4+ or CD8+ T cells, or bulk PBMC T cells (not recorded which). The rearrangement uses TRBV14 and TRBJ1-6; the D call of TRBD1 rests on TCRdb alone, since no DNA is present to check it. The TCR originated in a young man in good health. The CDR3 is CASRRGGHPGDTLHF.